The rows below give T cell receptor beta chains drawn from one sample of a study of OX40 agonist ivuxolimab in advanced cancers. Clones were read by immunoSEQ multiplex PCR, and TCRdb kept only the in-frame ones, dropping some. The table includes roughly 42,000 clones, around nine tenths detected once. This specimen was CD4+ or CD8+ T cells sorted from blood, taken in a trial of the OX40 agonist ivuxolimab. Source of these receptors: an adult with an advanced solid tumor such as melanoma, head and neck, liver or kidney cancer. The CDR3 runs from the conserved cysteine through the conserved F or W. Each record gives: V gene, clone size, J gene, D gene, CDR3 protein, CDR3 DNA. D genes are given only for firm matches. Expanded clones are given a class, and other clones once, few, many or no size at all.

V gene: TRBV28; clone size: few; J gene: TRBJ1-1; D gene: -; CDR3 protein: CASKFISGMNTEAFF; CDR3 DNA: TGTGCCAGCAAGTTTATATCTGGAATGAACACTGAAGCTTTCTTT
V gene: TRBV27; clone size: once; J gene: TRBJ2-7; D gene: TRBD1; CDR3 protein: CASSSAGQGPYEQYF; CDR3 DNA: TGTGCCAGCAGTTCAGCGGGACAGGGGCCATACGAGCAGTACTTC
V gene: TRBV7-7; clone size: -; J gene: TRBJ2-1; D gene: TRBD2; CDR3 protein: CASSSTTGLVGGPSSYNEQFF; CDR3 DNA: TGTGCCAGCAGCTCCACGACGGGACTAGTGGGGGGGCCCTCTTCCTACAATGAGCAGTTCTTC
V gene: TRBV6-5; clone size: few; J gene: TRBJ2-6; D gene: -; CDR3 protein: CASRIRDSGANVLTF; CDR3 DNA: TGTGCCAGCAGGATCAGGGACTCTGGGGCCAACGTCCTGACTTTC
V gene: TRBV25-1; clone size: -; J gene: TRBJ1-1; D gene: -; CDR3 protein: CASSESGGDLTEAFF; CDR3 DNA: TGTGCCAGCAGTGAATCGGGAGGGGACCTCACTGAAGCTTTCTTT
V gene: TRBV10-3; clone size: -; J gene: TRBJ2-4; D gene: TRBD2; CDR3 protein: CAISEWASGGTADIQYF; CDR3 DNA: TGTGCCATCAGCGAGTGGGCTAGCGGGGGGACCGCGGACATTCAGTACTTC
V gene: TRBV5-4; clone size: -; J gene: TRBJ1-2; D gene: -; CDR3 protein: CASSSPEQTEHFEDGYTF; CDR3 DNA: TGTGCCAGCAGCTCCCCGGAACAGACAGAGCATTTTGAGGATGGCTACACCTTC
V gene: TRBV4-1; clone size: -; J gene: TRBJ1-1; D gene: -; CDR3 protein: CASSSGVNTEAFF; CDR3 DNA: TGCGCCAGCAGTAGCGGGGTGAACACTGAAGCTTTCTTT
V gene: TRBV7-9; clone size: once; J gene: TRBJ2-7; D gene: TRBD2; CDR3 protein: CASSHGLVGEQYF; CDR3 DNA: TGTGCCAGCAGCCACGGACTAGTCGGCGAGCAGTACTTC
V gene: TRBV29-1; clone size: -; J gene: TRBJ2-1; D gene: -; CDR3 protein: CSGSQALSGSEQFF; CDR3 DNA: TGCAGCGGAAGCCAGGCCCTAAGCGGCAGTGAGCAGTTCTTC